The 2 T cell receptor beta chains in this list originate from one sample, sequenced in a study of metastatic and nonmetastatic thyroid tumors. TCRdb re-analyzed the PCR reads using MiXCR. Of about 17,000 clones listed, roughly 22% are singletons. Patients underwent thyroid surgery, and none had received any treatment before it. The sample taken for sequencing was adjacent normal tissue. The receptors were sampled from a female donor with papillary thyroid cancer or a benign thyroid nodule (not recorded which). Some clones in this sample may be carry-over from other donors' samples.

In DNA, the CDR3 is TGTGCCAGCAGGCTGAATCCGGGCAGGTCCCTCTCTGGGGCCAACGTCCTGACTTTC. The encoded protein is CASRLNPGRSLSGANVLTF. The chain carries TRBV12-3 or TRBV12-4 and TRBJ2-6; D remains ambiguous. V lost 6 bases and J 0 bases, leaving 21 bases between the germline ends. The CDR3 contains 19 residues.

This clone was recorded at least ten times. This chain uses TRBV29-1 with TRBJ2-2; 9 positions match TRBD1. Unmatched junction bases numbered 3, after V lost 3 bases and J lost 4 bases. This CDR3 has 14 residues. The germline CDR1 and CDR2 sequences are SQVTM and ANQGSEA. CDR3 sequence (DNA): TGCAGCGTTGAGAGGACAGGGGCCACCGGGGAGCTGTTTTTT. The encoded protein is CSVERTGATGELFF.